The rows below give T cell receptor beta chains drawn from one sample of a study of radiation and T cells in renal cell carcinoma. The method was immunoSEQ multiplex PCR; TCRdb's version includes in-frame clones alone and lacks a portion of them. Altogether 45,000 or so clones are present, 65% to 90% being singletons, with the ten largest covering under 35%. Sequenced material: blood, taken from a patient whose treatment included radiotherapy and nephrectomy. The receptors were sampled from a woman in her 70s with renal cell carcinoma. The CDR3 runs from the conserved cysteine through the conserved F or W. A D gene is named only where the DNA matches it firmly. The size field is filled for only some rows; it gives once, few, many or a size class.

D | size | J | V | CDR3 | DNA
NA | NA | TRBJ1-4 | TRBV4-1 | CASRTRQEQMMKLFF | TGCGCCAGCAGGACCAGACAGGAACAGATGATGAAACTGTTTTTT
NA | NA | TRBJ1-4 | TRBV6-5 | CASSSQATNEKLFF | TGTGCCAGCAGTTCTCAGGCAACTAATGAAAAACTGTTTTTT
NA | NA | TRBJ2-3 | TRBV29-1 | CSVEVGPTQYF | TGCAGCGTTGAAGTCGGCCCGACGCAGTATTTT
NA | NA | TRBJ2-3 | TRBV5-1 | CASSPLTLGADTQYF | TGCGCCAGCAGCCCCTTGACCCTCGGGGCAGATACGCAGTATTTT
TRBD2 | NA | TRBJ2-1 | TRBV10-3 | CAISEAGDGNEQFF | TGTGCCATCAGTGAAGCGGGAGATGGAAATGAGCAGTTCTTC
NA | NA | TRBJ2-1 | TRBV10-1 | CASSEPGQNEQFF | TGCGCCAGCAGTGAGCCGGGGCAAAATGAGCAGTTCTTC
NA | NA | TRBJ2-1 | TRBV6-5 | CASRMDRLSYNEQFF | TGTGCCAGCAGGATGGACAGACTCTCCTACAATGAGCAGTTCTTC
NA | few | TRBJ1-2 | TRBV4-1 | CASSQEKGGYTF | TGCGCCAGCAGCCAAGAGAAGGGTGGCTACACCTTC
TRBD1 | NA | TRBJ1-5 | TRBV10-2 | CASSSFDRDGNQPQHF | TGCGCCAGCAGTTCTTTTGACAGGGACGGGAATCAGCCCCAGCATTTT
NA | NA | TRBJ1-3 | TRBV7-9 | CASSLYSGGNTIYF | TGTGCCAGCAGCTTGTACTCCGGTGGAAACACCATATATTTT
NA | NA | TRBJ1-1 | TRBV15 | CATSRDRIMNTEAFF | TGTGCCACCAGCAGAGATCGGATAATGAACACTGAAGCTTTCTTT
TRBD1 | NA | TRBJ2-1 | TRBV7-2 | CASSSQGYEQFF | TGTGCCAGCAGCTCACAGGGGTACGAGCAGTTCTTC
NA | NA | TRBJ1-2 | TRBV6-5 | CASSPGRYGYTF | TGTGCCAGCAGCCCCGGACGGTATGGCTACACCTTC
TRBD1 | NA | TRBJ2-3 | TRBV25-1 | CASSDTGGLTDTQYF | TGTGCCAGCAGTGATACAGGGGGGCTCACAGATACGCAGTATTTT
NA | once | TRBJ2-5 | TRBV5-1 | CASKPNLLAETQYF | TGCGCCAGCAAGCCTAACCTGCTTGCAGAGACCCAGTACTTC
TRBD2 | NA | TRBJ2-3 | TRBV5-1 | CASAPGSGRSTDTQYF | TGCGCCAGCGCCCCGGGGAGCGGGAGGAGCACAGATACGCAGTATTTT
NA | NA | TRBJ1-1 | TRBV7-8 | CASGFGGQFDTEAFF | TGTGCCAGCGGATTCGGGGGGCAATTTGACACTGAAGCTTTCTTT
NA | NA | TRBJ2-7 | TRBV18 | CASSTTEAYEQYF | TGTGCCAGCTCAACGACAGAAGCCTACGAGCAGTACTTC
NA | NA | TRBJ2-5 | TRBV6-4 | CASSDSPEGWRGGGETQYF | TGTGCCAGCAGTGACTCCCCCGAGGGTTGGCGGGGAGGGGGCGAGACCCAGTACTTC
NA | NA | TRBJ1-2 | TRBV14 | CASSQDRRAGTF | TGTGCCAGCAGCCAAGATCGCAGGGCCGGCACCTTC
NA | NA | TRBJ2-1 | TRBV27 | CASSLTVRYSYNEQFF | TGTGCCAGCAGTTTAACTGTCCGGTACTCCTACAATGAGCAGTTCTTC
NA | few | TRBJ1-1 | TRBV25-1 | CASRAGTTEAFF | TGTGCCAGCAGAGCAGGGACGACTGAAGCTTTCTTT
TRBD1 | once | TRBJ1-5 | TRBV5-6 | CASSLVAGGSNQPQHF | TGTGCCAGCAGCTTGGTGGCAGGGGGCTCTAATCAGCCCCAGCATTTT
TRBD1 | NA | TRBJ2-7 | TRBV4-1 | CASSRDNGQAYEQYF | TGCGCCAGCAGCCGAGACAACGGACAGGCCTACGAGCAGTACTTC
NA | NA | TRBJ2-1 | TRBV30 | CAWSVQPLATYNEQFF | TGTGCCTGGAGTGTACAACCGTTAGCCACCTACAATGAGCAGTTCTTC
NA | NA | TRBJ1-2 | TRBV7-2 | CASSLPANYGYTF | TGTGCCAGCAGCTTACCAGCAAACTATGGCTACACCTTC
NA | NA | TRBJ2-7 | TRBV27 | CASSPIRPGSGPGYEQYF | TGTGCCAGCAGTCCTATCCGCCCCGGGTCAGGTCCCGGCTACGAGCAGTACTTC
NA | NA | TRBJ2-5 | TRBV15 | CATSRDGQMGETQYF | TGTGCCACCAGCAGAGATGGGCAGATGGGGGAGACCCAGTACTTC
TRBD1 | NA | TRBJ2-5 | TRBV7-3 | CASSLSGTGGGETQYF | TGTGCCAGCAGCTTATCCGGGACAGGGGGCGGAGAGACCCAGTACTTC